These 9 T cell receptor beta chains were sequenced from one sample in a study of T-cell memory formation after mild COVID-19. One entry per CDR3 protein results from TCRdb running MiXCR on the 5' RACE reads. The profile shows 100,000 or so distinct CDR3 sequences, around 10% of them singletons. Sequenced material: PBMCs or a T cell subset sorted from them (not recorded which). The receptors stem from a man younger than 35 who had mild COVID-19 (a few samples of this study predate the infection). Cell type and time point are not known.

The chain links TRBV11-2 to TRBJ1-5; maybe TRBD1 (5 bases). Germline-derived CDR1 and CDR2 are SGHAT and FQNNGV. The CDR3 totals 15 residues. Trimming pared 5 bases from V and 0 bases from J, leaving 11 bases between. The CDR3 spells CASSRGTASNQPQHF. The CDR3 coding sequence is TGTGCCAGCAGCCGGGGGACGGCTAGCAATCAGCCCCAGCATTTT.

This clonotype has a handful of counts. J is TRBJ2-3 and V is TRBV5-4; 8 bases map to TRBD1. Trimming cost V 4 bases and J 0 bases; bases outside gene matches: 4. This CDR3 is built from 15 residues. Germline CDR1 and CDR2: SGHNT and YYREEE (reference sequence). CDR3 bases: TGTGCCAGCAGCGGGGACAGGAGTAGCACAGATACGCAGTATTTT. Its translation is CASSGDRSSTDTQYF.

The chain is built from TRBV27 and TRBJ1-6, with 8 bases aligning to TRBD1. V was clipped by 6 bases and J by 9 bases; unmatched bases: 7. The CDR3 loop spans 14 amino acids. CDR1 and CDR2 (germline): MNHEY, SMNVEV (reference sequence). The CDR3 protein is CASRSGGGGSPLHF. The CDR3 nucleotides are TGTGCCAGCAGATCAGGGGGCGGGGGTTCACCCCTCCACTTT.

This clonotype was counted at least ten times. The V and J genes are TRBV7-9 and TRBJ2-1; D may be TRBD1 (5 bases). V shed 5 bases and J shed 4 bases, with 12 bases lying between them. Germline CDR1 and CDR2: SEHNR and FQNEAQ (reference sequence). The CDR3 contains 14 residues. The CDR3 is CASSDDDRYNEQFF. The CDR3 DNA follows: TGTGCCAGCAGCGATGACGACAGATACAATGAGCAGTTCTTC.

This clonotype was recorded many times. The chain couples TRBV5-1 to TRBJ1-1; D may be TRBD1 (6 bases). This CDR3 is built from 15 residues. Per germline, CDR1 SGHRS and CDR2 YFSETQ. The V end lost 0 bases, the J end lost 0 bases, and 9 bases lay between the germline ends. CDR3 sequence reads: CASSLAQGLNTEAFF. The CDR3 DNA follows: TGCGCCAGCAGCTTGGCACAGGGCCTGAACACTGAAGCTTTCTTT.

This clonotype was detected a few times. The V gene is TRBV12-5, the J gene TRBJ1-1, with TRBD1 matching 9 bases. After removal of 1 base from V and 8 bases from J, the junction contained 5 bases not matched to a gene. Germline CDR1 LGHNT, CDR2 FRNRAP. The CDR3 is 14 residues long. DNA of the CDR3: TGTGCTAGTGGTTTGGGGACAGGGGTTATGGAAGCTTTCTTT. As protein: CASGLGTGVMEAFF.

The sample holds a few counts of this clonotype. The chain combines TRBV4-1 with TRBJ2-1, with 9 bases identical to TRBD2. The CDR3 is 15 residues long. Germline assignment: CDR1 MGHRA and CDR2 YSYEKL. The junction had 8 bases not matched to a gene; V was cut back by 6 bases and J by 5 bases. The CDR3 reads CASRRLAAGDNEQFF. The CDR3 DNA reads TGCGCCAGCAGGAGACTAGCGGCAGGGGACAATGAGCAGTTCTTC.

This clonotype was seen more than once but under ten times. This chain connects TRBV29-1 to TRBJ2-4; D perhaps matches TRBD2 (6 bases). With 3 bases removed from V and 5 bases from J, the gap between germline ends came to 11 bases. CDR3 length: 13 amino acids. Germline CDR1 is SQVTM and CDR2 is ANQGSEA. CDR3 residues: CSVEGGRENIQYF. The CDR3 DNA reads TGCAGCGTTGAGGGAGGAAGGGAAAACATTCAGTACTTC.

The chain is built from TRBV19 and TRBJ2-2; tentatively, D is TRBD1 (6 bases). V shed 4 bases and J shed 4 bases, with 7 bases lying between them. CDR3 length equals 13 residues. Germline assignment: CDR1 LNHDA and CDR2 SQIVND (reference sequence). The CDR3 DNA reads TGTGCCAGTAGTAACAGGGCCACCGGGGAGCTGTTTTTT. This encodes CASSNRATGELFF.